Listed below are T cell receptor beta chains from one sample, sequenced in a study of cytomegalovirus exposure and HLA in healthy donors. Sequenced by immunoSEQ multiplex PCR; TCRdb stores in-frame clones only, minus some. This sample has roughly 120,000 clones, with roughly 86% found just once. Sequencing input: PBMCs. These receptors were collected from a man aged 35 to 55 in good health and CMV-seronegative. Both conserved end residues are part of each CDR3. A D gene is named only where the DNA matches it firmly. Part of the rows lack a size; the others show once, few, many or a class for expanded clones.

D: TRBD1; V: TRBV29-1; size: -; J: TRBJ2-7; CDR3: CSVGGQGNTYEQYF; DNA: TGCAGCGTGGGAGGACAGGGTAACACCTACGAGCAGTACTTC
D: TRBD2; V: TRBV2; size: -; J: TRBJ2-2; CDR3: CASSYSGERTGELFF; DNA: TGTGCCAGCAGTTATAGCGGGGAGCGCACCGGGGAGCTGTTTTTT
D: TRBD1; V: TRBV5-1; size: -; J: TRBJ1-1; CDR3: CASSSVGQGTEAFF; DNA: TGCGCCAGCAGCTCAGTGGGACAGGGCACTGAAGCTTTCTTT
D: TRBD1; V: TRBV30; size: -; J: TRBJ1-4; CDR3: CAWSEGARDEKLFF; DNA: TGTGCCTGGAGTGAGGGGGCGCGGGATGAAAAACTGTTTTTT
D: -; V: TRBV29-1; size: -; J: TRBJ1-2; CDR3: CSVAIPQGGSSGYTF; DNA: TGCAGCGTTGCAATCCCCCAGGGAGGGAGTTCTGGCTACACCTTC
D: TRBD1; V: TRBV30; size: -; J: TRBJ1-2; CDR3: CAWSVQGAKGGYTF; DNA: TGTGCCTGGAGTGTACAGGGGGCTAAGGGTGGCTACACCTTC
D: TRBD1; V: TRBV5-1; size: -; J: TRBJ2-5; CDR3: CASSLGQGQETQYF; DNA: TGCGCCAGCAGCTTGGGACAGGGGCAGGAGACCCAGTACTTC
D: TRBD1; V: TRBV6-5; size: -; J: TRBJ2-1; CDR3: CASSPGTVFFNEQFF; DNA: TGTGCCAGCAGTCCTGGGACAGTGTTTTTCAATGAGCAGTTCTTC
D: -; V: TRBV6-5; size: once; J: TRBJ2-3; CDR3: CASSYLGVPTDTQYF; DNA: TGTGCCAGCAGTTACTTAGGGGTCCCCACAGATACGCAGTATTTT
D: TRBD1; V: TRBV2; size: -; J: TRBJ1-1; CDR3: CASRGDSEAAEAFF; DNA: TGTGCCAGCAGGGGGGACAGTGAAGCAGCTGAAGCTTTCTTT
D: TRBD1; V: TRBV11-1; size: -; J: TRBJ2-7; CDR3: CATTQGETYEQYF; DNA: TGTGCCACGACCCAGGGGGAGACCTACGAGCAGTACTTC
D: TRBD1; V: TRBV30; size: -; J: TRBJ1-2; CDR3: CAWSLLDRGHYGYTF; DNA: TGTGCCTGGAGCCTTCTGGACAGGGGCCACTATGGCTACACCTTC
D: TRBD1; V: TRBV27; size: -; J: TRBJ1-4; CDR3: CASSLVSRGEKLFF; DNA: TGTGCCAGCAGTCTAGTTTCCAGGGGGGAAAAACTGTTTTTT
D: TRBD1; V: TRBV27; size: -; J: TRBJ2-7; CDR3: CASSSGDRVYEQYF; DNA: TGTGCCAGCAGCTCCGGGGACAGGGTTTACGAGCAGTACTTC
D: -; V: TRBV15; size: -; J: TRBJ1-2; CDR3: CATRNNTSYGYTF; DNA: TGTGCCACCAGAAATAACACAAGCTATGGCTACACCTTC
D: TRBD1; V: TRBV18; size: -; J: TRBJ2-1; CDR3: CASSPPRGRNEQFF; DNA: TGTGCCAGCTCACCACCGAGGGGGCGCAATGAGCAGTTCTTC
D: TRBD1; V: TRBV7-9; size: once; J: TRBJ1-2; CDR3: CASSLDGTGVGYTF; DNA: TGTGCCAGCAGCTTAGACGGGACAGGGGTTGGCTACACCTTC
D: TRBD1; V: TRBV2; size: -; J: TRBJ1-5; CDR3: CASSGQGLGQPQHF; DNA: TGTGCCAGCAGTGGACAGGGGCTGGGTCAGCCCCAGCATTTT
D: -; V: TRBV19; size: few; J: TRBJ1-2; CDR3: CASSIDPPVGGYTF; DNA: TGTGCCAGTAGTATAGATCCCCCAGTTGGCGGCTACACCTTC
D: -; V: TRBV6-5; size: -; J: TRBJ1-2; CDR3: CASGQSLANYGYTF; DNA: TGTGCCAGTGGACAGAGTCTCGCTAACTATGGCTACACCTTC
D: -; V: TRBV7-2; size: -; J: TRBJ1-1; CDR3: CASSQRSMNTEAFF; DNA: TGTGCCAGCAGCCAACGGTCCATGAACACTGAAGCTTTCTTT
D: -; V: TRBV13; size: -; J: TRBJ2-5; CDR3: CASSLVAPMRETQYF; DNA: TGTGCCAGCAGCTTAGTCGCTCCCATGAGGGAGACCCAGTACTTC
D: -; V: TRBV5-1; size: -; J: TRBJ1-1; CDR3: CASSRDGGQGSEAFF; DNA: TGCGCCAGCTCTCGGGACGGGGGGCAAGGTAGTGAAGCTTTCTTT